The 13 T cell receptor beta chains listed next were all sequenced from one sample in a study of early T cells in non-severe SARS-CoV-2 infection. MiXCR, applied by TCRdb to the 5' RACE reads, yields one record per CDR3 protein. Of about 84,000 distinct CDR3 sequences in the sample, around 10% were seen once. Specimen: whole blood. The receptors stem from an adult who was a healthcare worker with PCR-confirmed SARS-CoV-2 infection or an uninfected control (not recorded which).

This clonotype was seen only a few times. The V call is TRBV12-3 or TRBV12-4, the J call TRBJ2-3; tentatively, D is TRBD2 (6 bases). V lost 7 bases to trimming and J lost 6 bases, with 17 bases between them. The CDR3 sequence is 14 residues long. For the CDR3, the DNA is TGTGCCAGCACCCTACTAGCCGGCGGGGATACGCAGTATTTT. Translated: CASTLLAGGDTQYF.

This chain uses TRBV28 with TRBJ2-7, with 7 bases that match TRBD1. CDR3 length: 14 amino acids. Germline-derived CDR1 and CDR2 are MDHEN and SYDVKM. The J segment lost 3 bases and the V segment lost 4 bases, leaving 6 bases of the junction unmatched. CDR3 DNA: TGTGCCAGCAGTTCTCCCGGGACAGACTACGAGCAGTACTTC. Translation: CASSSPGTDYEQYF.

The sample holds many counts of this clonotype. CDR3 in amino acids: CSLGGGRDTEAFF. The DNA of the CDR3 is TGCAGCCTGGGTGGGGGGCGCGATACTGAAGCTTTCTTT. The rearrangement joins TRBV29-1 to TRBJ1-1, with D possibly TRBD1 on 6 matching bases. Between the trimmed V and J ends, which lost 8 bases and 5 bases, there was a span of 18 bases. CDR1 is SQVTM and CDR2 is ANQGSEA in the germline V gene. The CDR3 runs 13 residues.

This clonotype was seen more than once but under ten times. CDR3 residues: CASSRYPLGAHSTDTQYF. DNA for the CDR3: TGTGCCAGCAGCCGCTACCCTCTTGGAGCCCATAGCACAGATACGCAGTATTTT. The chain combines TRBV3-1 with TRBJ2-3; no clear D gene. The germline V gene encodes CDR1 LGHDT and CDR2 YNNKEL (reference sequence). The CDR3 length is 18 residues. The ends were cut back, 4 bases at V and 0 bases at J, with 20 bases in the middle.

This clonotype was counted ten times or more. The chain employs TRBV7-9 and TRBJ1-6; no clear D gene. The V and J ends lost 1 base and 13 bases respectively, with 8 bases between them. Germline V gene data show CDR1 as SEHNR and CDR2 as FQNEAQ (reference sequence). The CDR3 runs to 12 residues. For the CDR3, the DNA is TGTGCCAGCAGCTTAGGGGCGGGGCCCCTCCACTTT. The encoded protein is CASSLGAGPLHF.

The genes are TRBV11-3 and TRBJ1-4; 9 nucleotides agree with TRBD1. V shed 0 bases and J 5 bases; nucleotides not matched to a gene: 4. This CDR3 has 16 amino acids. The V gene's germline CDR1 is SGHNT and CDR2 YENEEA. The CDR3 DNA reads as TGTGCCAGCAGCTTAGACGCCGGGACAGGGAATGAAAAACTGTTTTTT. The encoded protein is CASSLDAGTGNEKLFF.

The chain recombines TRBV14 with TRBJ1-6, with a possible D match to TRBD1 (5 bases). The V gene lost 3 bases and the J gene lost 10 bases, with 19 bases spanning the gap. Germline V gene lookup returns CDR1 SGHDN and CDR2 FVKESK. This CDR3 spans 16 amino acids. CDR3 loop: CASSQDSGVGVSPLHF. CDR3 DNA sequence: TGTGCCAGCAGCCAGGACTCGGGGGTAGGAGTCTCACCCCTCCACTTT. Looking up the rest from reference TRBV14 and TRBJ1-6 gives the full variable domain: EAGVTQFPSHSVIEKGQTVTLRCDPISGHDNLYWYRRVMGKEIKFLLHFVKESKQDESGMPNNRFLAERTGGTYSTLKVQPAELEDSGVYFCASSQDSGVGVSPLHFGNGTRLTVT.

This clonotype was counted between two and nine times. This chain links TRBV7-2 with TRBJ2-3; 9 nucleotides match TRBD1. Unmatched junction bases numbered 4, after V lost 5 bases and J lost 1 base. From germline, CDR1 is SGHTA and CDR2 FQGNSA. The CDR3 sequence is 15 residues long. CDR3 loop: CASSRGQGRTDTQYF. In nucleotides, the CDR3 is TGTGCCAGCAGCCGGGGACAGGGACGCACAGATACGCAGTATTTT.

This clonotype was observed a few times. This rearrangement joins TRBV14 to TRBJ2-6, with 8 bases fitting TRBD1. Trimming removed 5 bases from V and 0 bases from J; junction bases left unmatched: 9. CDR1 SGHDN and CDR2 FVKESK come from the germline V gene. The CDR3 runs 18 residues. For the CDR3, the DNA is TGTGCCAGCAGCGTACAGGGGGTGCCAATCTCTGGGGCCAACGTCCTGACTTTC. Amino acid sequence: CASSVQGVPISGANVLTF.

This clonotype was recorded a few times. The chain couples TRBV28 to TRBJ2-3; D is possibly TRBD2 (5 bases). This CDR3 comprises 12 residues. CDR1 is MDHEN, CDR2 SYDVKM, per germline. V lost 10 bases, J lost 5 bases, and 13 bases lay in between. DNA of the CDR3: TGTGCCACCCTGACTAACGGAGATACGCAGTATTTT. Translating gives CATLTNGDTQYF.

This clonotype was observed a handful of times. The chain uses TRBV14 and TRBJ1-1; D perhaps matches TRBD1 (6 bases). With 4 bases removed from V and 0 bases from J, the gap between germline ends came to 18 bases. The CDR3 contains 17 residues. CDR1 is SGHDN, CDR2 FVKESK, per germline. For the CDR3, the DNA is TGTGCCAGCAGCCCTATGGGACCAGGGACATTGAACACTGAAGCTTTCTTT. This translates into CASSPMGPGTLNTEAFF.

The rearrangement uses TRBV5-5 and TRBJ2-7; TRBD2 agrees at 8 bases. Germline CDR1 and CDR2: SGHKS and YYEKEE (reference sequence). V shed 4 bases, J shed 6 bases, and the junction held 9 bases outside the gene matches. This CDR3 comprises 14 residues. The DNA for the CDR3 is TGTGCCAGCAGCCCACGGGAGGGCCTTTTCGAGCAGTACTTC. It yields the protein CASSPREGLFEQYF. Filled out from reference TRBV5-5 and TRBJ2-7, the complete variable domain reads DAGVTQSPTHLIKTRGQQVTLRCSPISGHKSVSWYQQVLGQGPQFIFQYYEKEERGRGNFPDRFSARQFPNYSSELNVNALLLGDSALYLCASSPREGLFEQYFGPGTRLTVT.

This clonotype occurred many times. The chain carries TRBV3-1 and TRBJ2-1, with 8 nucleotides matching TRBD2. This CDR3 spans 13 amino acids. The V and J ends lost 8 bases and 7 bases, in that order; junction bases with no gene match: 7. Germline CDR1 LGHDT, CDR2 YNNKEL (reference sequence). The CDR3 sequence: CASRGGGLNEQFF. DNA of the CDR3: TGTGCCAGCCGGGGGGGCGGCCTGAATGAGCAGTTCTTC.